This is a list of T cell receptor beta chains from one sample in a study of cytomegalovirus exposure and HLA in healthy donors. Clones were read by immunoSEQ multiplex PCR, and TCRdb kept only the in-frame ones, dropping some. The table records about 37,000 clones, 74% of them present only once. Input material: PBMCs. These receptors came from a young man in good health and CMV-seronegative. Each CDR3 is given with its conserved first and last residue. Each record gives: J gene, V gene, clone size, D gene, CDR3 protein, CDR3 DNA. A D gene is named only where the DNA matches it firmly. Expanded clones are given a class, and other clones once, few, many or no size at all.

j_call: TRBJ2-5
v_call: TRBV25-1
clone_size: .
d_call: TRBD2
cdr3_aa: CASSELLAGVETQYF
cdr3_nt: TGTGCCAGCAGTGAACTACTAGCGGGGGTCGAGACCCAGTACTTC

j_call: TRBJ2-7
v_call: TRBV19
clone_size: .
d_call: TRBD1
cdr3_aa: CASSTRQGENSYEQYF
cdr3_nt: TGTGCCAGTAGTACCAGACAGGGGGAGAACTCCTACGAGCAGTACTTC

j_call: TRBJ2-3
v_call: TRBV9
clone_size: .
d_call: TRBD2
cdr3_aa: CASSVVRAGGRDTQYF
cdr3_nt: TGTGCCAGCAGCGTAGTCAGAGCGGGGGGAAGAGATACGCAGTATTTT

j_call: TRBJ1-1
v_call: TRBV6-5
clone_size: .
d_call: TRBD1
cdr3_aa: CASSDHGTGNTEAFF
cdr3_nt: TGTGCCAGCAGCGATCATGGGACAGGGAACACTGAAGCTTTCTTT

j_call: TRBJ2-5
v_call: TRBV28
clone_size: .
d_call: TRBD2
cdr3_aa: CASSETSARRTQYF
cdr3_nt: TGTGCCAGCAGTGAAACTAGCGCCCGGCGGACCCAGTACTTC

j_call: TRBJ1-1
v_call: TRBV2
clone_size: once
d_call: .
cdr3_aa: CASSETSGTTYLAFF
cdr3_nt: TGTGCCAGCAGTGAAACCAGCGGGACAACGTATCTTGCTTTCTTT

j_call: TRBJ2-1
v_call: TRBV19
clone_size: .
d_call: .
cdr3_aa: CASSDDSLSNNEQFF
cdr3_nt: TGTGCCAGTAGTGACGACAGTCTAAGCAACAATGAGCAGTTCTTC

j_call: TRBJ2-7
v_call: TRBV2
clone_size: few
d_call: TRBD2
cdr3_aa: CASRGLAVPYEQYF
cdr3_nt: TGTGCCAGCAGGGGACTAGCGGTTCCCTACGAGCAGTACTTC

j_call: TRBJ1-5
v_call: TRBV27
clone_size: .
d_call: .
cdr3_aa: CASSRRQNQPQHF
cdr3_nt: TGTGCCAGCAGTCGACGACAAAATCAGCCCCAGCATTTT

j_call: TRBJ2-4
v_call: TRBV19
clone_size: .
d_call: .
cdr3_aa: CASSRGVKNIQYF
cdr3_nt: TGTGCCAGTTCGCGGGGCGTCAAAAACATTCAGTACTTC

j_call: TRBJ1-2
v_call: TRBV4-1
clone_size: .
d_call: .
cdr3_aa: CASSQLVRTDGYTF
cdr3_nt: TGCGCCAGCAGCCAGTTGGTTAGGACAGATGGCTACACCTTC

j_call: TRBJ2-7
v_call: TRBV2
clone_size: .
d_call: .
cdr3_aa: CASSYPSLEQYF
cdr3_nt: TGTGCCAGCAGTTACCCGAGCCTCGAGCAGTACTTC

j_call: TRBJ2-7
v_call: TRBV5-6
clone_size: few
d_call: TRBD1
cdr3_aa: CASSQGQSYYEQYF
cdr3_nt: TGTGCCAGCAGCCAGGGACAGTCCTACTACGAGCAGTACTTC

j_call: TRBJ2-1
v_call: TRBV18
clone_size: .
d_call: TRBD2
cdr3_aa: CASSPGPSGSNEQFF
cdr3_nt: TGTGCCAGCTCACCAGGTCCTAGCGGGAGCAATGAGCAGTTCTTC

j_call: TRBJ2-2
v_call: TRBV28
clone_size: .
d_call: .
cdr3_aa: CASSLVQVNTGELFF
cdr3_nt: TGTGCCAGCAGTTTGGTTCAGGTTAACACCGGGGAGCTGTTTTTT

j_call: TRBJ2-5
v_call: TRBV6-5
clone_size: once
d_call: TRBD1
cdr3_aa: CASRPGQGGSETQYF
cdr3_nt: TGTGCCAGCAGACCTGGACAGGGGGGATCAGAGACCCAGTACTTC

j_call: TRBJ2-2
v_call: TRBV28
clone_size: .
d_call: .
cdr3_aa: CASSPYPDTGELFF
cdr3_nt: TGTGCCAGCAGTCCCTACCCGGACACCGGGGAGCTGTTTTTT

j_call: TRBJ2-7
v_call: TRBV27
clone_size: .
d_call: TRBD1
cdr3_aa: CASSSQGARDEQYF
cdr3_nt: TGTGCCAGCAGTTCCCAGGGGGCCCGCGACGAGCAGTACTTC

j_call: TRBJ2-5
v_call: TRBV2
clone_size: .
d_call: .
cdr3_aa: CASSDPGRETQYF
cdr3_nt: TGTGCCAGCAGTGATCCAGGGAGGGAGACCCAGTACTTC

j_call: TRBJ2-1
v_call: TRBV29-1
clone_size: .
d_call: .
cdr3_aa: CSVLGGAYNEQFF
cdr3_nt: TGCAGCGTTTTGGGCGGGGCCTACAATGAGCAGTTCTTC

j_call: TRBJ2-7
v_call: TRBV7-9
clone_size: .
d_call: TRBD2
cdr3_aa: CASSRAGTGLAVYEQYF
cdr3_nt: TGTGCCAGCAGCCGCGCAGGAACGGGACTAGCCGTCTACGAGCAGTACTTC

j_call: TRBJ2-3
v_call: TRBV11-2
clone_size: .
d_call: .
cdr3_aa: CASTRRRGMSTDTQYF
cdr3_nt: TGTGCCAGCACCAGGCGTAGGGGTATGAGCACAGATACGCAGTATTTT

j_call: TRBJ1-1
v_call: TRBV5-4
clone_size: .
d_call: .
cdr3_aa: CASFPSGTQTEAFF
cdr3_nt: TGTGCCAGCTTTCCATCGGGTACGCAGACTGAAGCTTTCTTT

j_call: TRBJ2-3
v_call: TRBV6-4
clone_size: once
d_call: .
cdr3_aa: CASSEGGGFFTDTQYF
cdr3_nt: TGTGCCAGCAGTGAAGGGGGGGGGTTCTTCACAGATACGCAGTATTTT

j_call: TRBJ2-7
v_call: TRBV5-1
clone_size: .
d_call: TRBD2
cdr3_aa: CASSPGVAGILFYEQYF
cdr3_nt: TGCGCCAGCAGCCCTGGTGTAGCGGGAATTTTATTCTACGAGCAGTACTTC

j_call: TRBJ2-7
v_call: TRBV6-6
clone_size: .
d_call: .
cdr3_aa: CASSSIDNEQYF
cdr3_nt: TGTGCCAGCAGTTCCATAGATAACGAGCAGTACTTC

j_call: TRBJ2-5
v_call: TRBV14
clone_size: .
d_call: .
cdr3_aa: CASSQVFRTAQETQYF
cdr3_nt: TGTGCCAGCAGCCAAGTATTTAGAACAGCACAAGAGACCCAGTACTTC

j_call: TRBJ1-1
v_call: TRBV28
clone_size: few
d_call: .
cdr3_aa: CAGASGRMNTEAFF
cdr3_nt: TGTGCCGGGGCCAGTGGGCGGATGAACACTGAAGCTTTCTTT

j_call: TRBJ2-5
v_call: TRBV7-9
clone_size: .
d_call: .
cdr3_aa: CSSSELSGTQYF
cdr3_nt: TGTTCCAGCAGTGAACTATCGGGGACCCAGTACTTC

j_call: TRBJ2-7
v_call: TRBV7-9
clone_size: medium-sized
d_call: TRBD2
cdr3_aa: CASNPSGRPYEQYF
cdr3_nt: TGTGCCAGCAACCCTAGCGGGAGGCCCTACGAGCAGTACTTC

j_call: TRBJ1-5
v_call: TRBV6-5
clone_size: .
d_call: .
cdr3_aa: CASRGSFNQPQHF
cdr3_nt: TGTGCCAGCAGGGGCTCATTCAATCAGCCCCAGCATTTT

j_call: TRBJ1-2
v_call: TRBV7-8
clone_size: once
d_call: TRBD1
cdr3_aa: CASSADSGTAYGYTF
cdr3_nt: TGTGCCAGCAGCGCCGACTCCGGGACAGCATATGGCTACACCTTC